A selection of T cell receptor beta chains follows, all from one sample in a study of CXCR3-negative and CXCR3-positive naive CD8 T cells. TCRdb reprocessed the 5' RACE reads; each CDR3 protein has one entry and no DNA is given. This repertoire includes about 50,000 distinct CDR3 sequences. The sequencing input was naive CXCR3- CD8+ T cells from blood. These receptors originate from a human donor in good health. Some clones in this sample may be carry-over from other donors' samples. Each CDR3 is given with its conserved first and last residue.

J: TRBJ2-7; V: TRBV11-1; CDR3: CASSLSQGVYEQYF
J: TRBJ2-5; V: TRBV29-1; CDR3: CSVVWRGATSQETQYF
J: TRBJ2-7; V: TRBV4-2; CDR3: CASSQEQRGGIEQYF
J: TRBJ2-7; V: TRBV4-1; CDR3: CASSNQGGYEQYF
J: TRBJ2-1; V: TRBV3-1; CDR3: CASTFGDAEQFF
J: TRBJ1-5; V: TRBV4-1; CDR3: CASSQEGPRDQPQHF
J: TRBJ2-2; V: TRBV29-1; CDR3: CSVEEDRPNTGELFF
J: TRBJ1-2; V: TRBV11-3; CDR3: CASSPQTGVDGYTF
J: TRBJ2-1; V: TRBV6-5; CDR3: CAGSYSTDNEQFF
J: TRBJ2-1; V: TRBV4-1; CDR3: CASSHGGGLEQFF
J: TRBJ2-1; V: TRBV2; CDR3: CASSPTSGLSYNEQFF
J: TRBJ2-7; V: TRBV20-1; CDR3: CSTRTGETYEQYF
J: TRBJ2-1; V: TRBV20-1; CDR3: CSAPRQGWEVTGYNEQFF
J: TRBJ2-3; V: TRBV7-9; CDR3: CASSPGLAGYTDTQYF
J: TRBJ2-1; V: TRBV29-1; CDR3: CSVEGGGRGLTWDEQFF
J: TRBJ2-1; V: TRBV6-2/TRBV6-3; CDR3: CASSYSQGYIAGGRIVNEQFF
J: TRBJ2-7; V: TRBV7-2; CDR3: CASSLRTGGDTYEQYF
J: TRBJ2-7; V: TRBV20-1; CDR3: CSARADRVGTYSYEQYF
J: TRBJ1-2; V: TRBV4-3; CDR3: CASSQDTRDRVGYTF
J: TRBJ2-3; V: TRBV2; CDR3: CASEEGNTDTQYF
J: TRBJ1-6; V: TRBV14; CDR3: CASSLTRDLSFSPLHF
J: TRBJ2-7; V: TRBV5-4; CDR3: CASSLGLAGTVNYEQYF
J: TRBJ1-5; V: TRBV6-1; CDR3: CASSVEVTYSNQPQHF
J: TRBJ2-1; V: TRBV6-5; CDR3: CASKPVDSNEQFF
J: TRBJ1-2; V: TRBV14; CDR3: CASSPRGGGLDYGYTF
J: TRBJ2-5; V: TRBV7-9; CDR3: CASSPALGETQYF
J: TRBJ2-1; V: TRBV9; CDR3: CASSVAPSGGLENEQFF
J: TRBJ2-3; V: TRBV2; CDR3: CASSSDSGGIVYTQYF
J: TRBJ1-1; V: TRBV19; CDR3: CAISGIGTEAFF
J: TRBJ1-1; V: TRBV7-9; CDR3: CASSERGGDTEAFF
J: TRBJ2-1; V: TRBV27; CDR3: CASRDGGPYNEQFF
J: TRBJ1-1; V: TRBV6-2/TRBV6-3; CDR3: CASSLDLSNTEAFF
J: TRBJ2-2; V: TRBV2; CDR3: CASIPGQGAFTGELFF
J: TRBJ2-7; V: TRBV2; CDR3: CASSDPRLAGLYEQYF
J: TRBJ2-1; V: TRBV7-3; CDR3: CASSSPSSGSEQFF
J: TRBJ1-1; V: TRBV29-1; CDR3: CSVGLPPGRYTEAFF
J: TRBJ2-7; V: TRBV29-1; CDR3: CSVEGGLSYEQYF
J: TRBJ2-2; V: TRBV6-2/TRBV6-3; CDR3: CASRPQGAVTGELFF
J: TRBJ2-1; V: TRBV4-2; CDR3: CASNPSVSYNEQFF
J: TRBJ2-1; V: TRBV29-1; CDR3: CSVEGGGAYNEQFF
J: TRBJ2-1; V: TRBV7-2; CDR3: CASSPRGGANEQFF
J: TRBJ2-7; V: TRBV28; CDR3: CASSLVGQGDYSYEQYF